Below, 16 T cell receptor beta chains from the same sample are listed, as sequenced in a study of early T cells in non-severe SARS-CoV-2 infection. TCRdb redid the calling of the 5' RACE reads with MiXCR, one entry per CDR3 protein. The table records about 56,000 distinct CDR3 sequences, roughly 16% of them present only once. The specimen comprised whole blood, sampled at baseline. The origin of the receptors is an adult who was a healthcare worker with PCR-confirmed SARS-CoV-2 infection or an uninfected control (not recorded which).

The CDR3 DNA is TGCAGCGATCCTGGGGGGGTTCGCTACGAGCAGTACTTC. This encodes CSDPGGVRYEQYF. The gene calls are TRBV29-1 and TRBJ2-7; 7 bases agree with TRBD2. Germline V gene data show CDR1 as SQVTM and CDR2 as ANQGSEA. V was clipped by 7 bases and J by 3 bases; unmatched bases: 9. CDR3 length equals 13 residues.

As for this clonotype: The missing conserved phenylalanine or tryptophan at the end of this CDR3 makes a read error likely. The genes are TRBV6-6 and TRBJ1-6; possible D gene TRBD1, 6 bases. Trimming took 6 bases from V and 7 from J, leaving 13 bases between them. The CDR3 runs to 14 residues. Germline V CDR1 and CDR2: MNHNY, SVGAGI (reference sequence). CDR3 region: CASSPQGENSPLHI. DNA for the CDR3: TGTGCCAGCAGCCCACAGGGTGAAAATTCACCCCTCCACATT.

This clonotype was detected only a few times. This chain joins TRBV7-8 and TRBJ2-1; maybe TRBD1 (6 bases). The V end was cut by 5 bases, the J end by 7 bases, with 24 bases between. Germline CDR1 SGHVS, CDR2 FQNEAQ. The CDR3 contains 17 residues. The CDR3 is CASSRLGPPGQDNEQFF. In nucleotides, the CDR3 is TGTGCCAGCAGCCGCTTGGGGCCCCCGGGACAAGATAATGAGCAGTTCTTC.

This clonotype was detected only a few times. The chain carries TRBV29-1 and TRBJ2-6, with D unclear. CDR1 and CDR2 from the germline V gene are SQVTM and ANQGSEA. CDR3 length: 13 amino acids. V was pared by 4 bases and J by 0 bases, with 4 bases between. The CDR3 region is CSVADSGANVLTF. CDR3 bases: TGCAGCGTTGCCGACTCTGGGGCCAACGTCCTGACTTTC.

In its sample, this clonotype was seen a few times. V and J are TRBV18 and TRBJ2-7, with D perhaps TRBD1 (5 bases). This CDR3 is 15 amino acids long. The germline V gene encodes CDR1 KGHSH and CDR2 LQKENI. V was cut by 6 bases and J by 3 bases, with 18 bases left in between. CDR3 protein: CASSTNPGNHYEQYF. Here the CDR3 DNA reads TGTGCCAGCTCTACCAATCCAGGGAACCACTACGAGCAGTACTTC.

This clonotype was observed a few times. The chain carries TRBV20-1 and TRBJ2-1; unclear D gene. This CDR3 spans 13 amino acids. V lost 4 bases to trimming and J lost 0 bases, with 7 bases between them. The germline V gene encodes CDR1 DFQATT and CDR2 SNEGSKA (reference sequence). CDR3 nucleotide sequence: TGCAGTGCTAATCTCCCCTCCTACAATGAGCAGTTCTTC. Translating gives CSANLPSYNEQFF.

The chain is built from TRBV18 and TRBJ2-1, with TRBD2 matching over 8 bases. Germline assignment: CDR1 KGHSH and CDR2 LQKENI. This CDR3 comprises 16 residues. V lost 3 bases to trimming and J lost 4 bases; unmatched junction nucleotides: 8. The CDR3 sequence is CASSPQPGLEYNEQFF. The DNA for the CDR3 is TGTGCCAGCTCACCGCAACCGGGACTAGAGTACAATGAGCAGTTCTTC.

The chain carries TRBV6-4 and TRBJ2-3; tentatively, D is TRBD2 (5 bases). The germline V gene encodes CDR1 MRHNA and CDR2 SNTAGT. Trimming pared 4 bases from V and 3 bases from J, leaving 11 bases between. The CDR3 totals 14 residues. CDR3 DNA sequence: TGTGCCAGCAGTGGTGGTGGGGAGACAGATACGCAGTATTTT. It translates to CASSGGGETDTQYF.

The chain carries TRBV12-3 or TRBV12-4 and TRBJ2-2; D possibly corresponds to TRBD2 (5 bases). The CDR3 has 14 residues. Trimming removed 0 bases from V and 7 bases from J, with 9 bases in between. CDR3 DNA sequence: TGTGCCAGCAGTTTAGCAGGGCGGGTCGGGGAGCTGTTTTTT. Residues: CASSLAGRVGELFF.

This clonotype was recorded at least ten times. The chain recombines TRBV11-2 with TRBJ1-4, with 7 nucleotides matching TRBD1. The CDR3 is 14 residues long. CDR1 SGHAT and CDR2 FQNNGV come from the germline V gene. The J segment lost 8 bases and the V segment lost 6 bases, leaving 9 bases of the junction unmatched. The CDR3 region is CASRKHRGEEKLFF. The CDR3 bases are TGTGCCAGCAGAAAACACAGGGGAGAAGAAAAACTGTTTTTT.

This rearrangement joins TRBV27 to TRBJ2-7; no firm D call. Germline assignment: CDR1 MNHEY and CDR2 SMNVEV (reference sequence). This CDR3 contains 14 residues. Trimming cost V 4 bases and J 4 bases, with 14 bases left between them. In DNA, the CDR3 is TGTGCCAGCAGTTGGAACGCAGGAGCTTACGAGCAGTACTTC. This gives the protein CASSWNAGAYEQYF.

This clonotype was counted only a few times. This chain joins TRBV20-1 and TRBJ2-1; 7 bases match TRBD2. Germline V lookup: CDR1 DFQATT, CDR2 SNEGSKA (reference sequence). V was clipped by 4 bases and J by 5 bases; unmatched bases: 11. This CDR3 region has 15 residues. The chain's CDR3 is CSAIWWGGTDNEQFF. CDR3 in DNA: TGCAGTGCTATTTGGTGGGGAGGGACGGACAATGAGCAGTTCTTC.

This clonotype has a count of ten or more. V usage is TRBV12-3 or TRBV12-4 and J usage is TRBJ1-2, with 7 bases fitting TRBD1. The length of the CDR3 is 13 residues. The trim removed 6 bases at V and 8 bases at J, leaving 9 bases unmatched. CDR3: CASSTEQGRGYTF. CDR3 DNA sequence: TGTGCCAGCAGCACTGAACAGGGGCGAGGCTACACCTTC.

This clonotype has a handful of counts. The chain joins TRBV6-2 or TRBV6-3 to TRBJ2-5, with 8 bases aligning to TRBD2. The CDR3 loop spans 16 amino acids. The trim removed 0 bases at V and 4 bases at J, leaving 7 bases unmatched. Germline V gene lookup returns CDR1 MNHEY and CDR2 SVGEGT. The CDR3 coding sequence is TGTGCCAGCAGTTACTCCCCGGGGGGGCCACGAGAGACCCAGTACTTC. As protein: CASSYSPGGPRETQYF.

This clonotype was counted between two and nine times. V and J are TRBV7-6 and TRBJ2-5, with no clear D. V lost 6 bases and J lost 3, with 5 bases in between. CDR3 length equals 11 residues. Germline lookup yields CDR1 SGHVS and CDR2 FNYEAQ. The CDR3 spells CASSEEETQYF. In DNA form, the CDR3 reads TGTGCCAGCAGTGAAGAAGAGACCCAGTACTTC.

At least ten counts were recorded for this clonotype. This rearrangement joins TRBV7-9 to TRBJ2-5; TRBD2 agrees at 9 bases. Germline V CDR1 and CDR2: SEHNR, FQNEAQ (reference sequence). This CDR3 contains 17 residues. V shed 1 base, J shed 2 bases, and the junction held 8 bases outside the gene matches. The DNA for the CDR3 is TGTGCCAGCAGCTTAGTCTTGGCTAGCGGGATACAAGAGACCCAGTACTTC. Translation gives CASSLVLASGIQETQYF.